This TCR beta chain was profiled in a study of blood T cell repertoires in COVID-19. Background on the study: Samples taken during acute and convalescent COVID-19 were collected in the United States, Italy and Spain. The analysed material was cDNA or gDNA that came from T cells, B-cell-depleted T cells, or PBMCs.

Original processing notes: Cell counts per sample came from amplifying reference gene primers. Clones were sequenced by immunoSEQ multiplex PCR, and TCRdb holds only the in-frame ones, with some missing. V, J and clone size are taken as reported in that table, and D and trimming were inferred from the DNA itself. The data contain fewer than 300,000 clones, 85% of them singletons. Germline lookup yields CDR1 SNHLY and CDR2 FYNNEI. The CDR3 runs 15 residues. Trimming took 4 bases from V and 1 from J, leaving 10 bases between them. This chain uses TRBV2 with TRBJ1-4, with D possibly being TRBD1 (6 bases). The clonotype was recovered from a man in his forties or fifties with active or convalescent COVID-19. Specimen: peripheral blood. Here the CDR3 DNA reads TGTGCCAGCAGTGTCCAGGGGCAAACTAATGAAAAACTGTTTTTT. This encodes CASSVQGQTNEKLFF.